The entry below describes one TCR beta chain. The antigen remains unidentified. Produced via immunoSEQ multiplex PCR; TCRdb's table is partial and in-frame only. Seen here are fewer than 3,500 clones, roughly 55% observed once, and the top ten hold 20% to 25%. The source of the sample is a study of T cell clonotyping in hematopoietic cell transplantation. Study results and limitations: At the given depth, recipient repertoires were over 95% de novo clonotypes. Higher Inverse Simpson Index values in graft donor and pretransplant recipient predicted broader posttransplant TCR diversity. After transplant, recipient diversity fell while pathologically expanded clonotypes grew through day 180.

Blood collection times were about day -28 and days 30, 100, 180 posttransplant. This CDR3 is 17 amino acids long. V lost 0 bases and J lost 6, with 18 bases in between. Germline CDR1 reads SGDLS; CDR2 reads YYNGEE. The chain uses TRBV9 and TRBJ1-4, with D unclear. This clonotype was sampled from a female patient in her 30s who had an allogeneic stem cell transplant, so T cells may come from the graft donor. Some clones in this sample may be carry-over from other donors' samples. This material consisted of peripheral blood mononuclear cells, taken 30 days after allogeneic stem cell transplant. For the CDR3, the DNA is TGTGCCAGCAGCGTAGGGCCCCCGGGGAAGTTGGATGAAAAACTGTTTTTT. It specifies CASSVGPPGKLDEKLFF.